Only one count was recorded for the clone carrying this TCR beta chain. The target antigen is unknown. This sample stems from a study of OX40 agonist ivuxolimab in advanced cancers. Study as a whole: At doses from 0.01 to 10 mg/kg, patients were given intravenous ivuxolimab every 2 weeks. Previous treatment with anti-PD-1, anti-PD-L1 or anti-CTLA-4 therapy was allowed; about 37% had received some. Whole-study findings and limits: Low clonal expansion, among the lowest seen, marked partial responders at 0.1-3.0 mg/kg. CD4+ and CD8+ blood T cells expanded clonally by week 6 at 0.1 to 3.0 mg/kg.

The ends were cut back, 8 bases at V and 2 bases at J, with 25 bases in the middle. The CDR3 spans 17 residues. CDR1 is MNHEY, CDR2 SMNVEV, per germline (reference sequence). Data came from immunoSEQ multiplex PCR; TCRdb stores just in-frame clones and leaves some out. The sample has 70,000 or so clones, about 91% seen once. The genes are TRBV27 and TRBJ2-7; the D gene could be TRBD1 or TRBD2 (6 bases each). Source: CD4+ or CD8+ T cells sorted from blood, taken in a trial of the OX40 agonist ivuxolimab. This receptor was obtained from an adult with an advanced solid tumor such as melanoma, head and neck, liver or kidney cancer. CDR3: CASGAPRGRGVAYEQYF. CDR3 sequence (DNA): TGTGCCAGCGGCGCCCCCCGGGGGCGAGGGGTAGCCTACGAGCAGTACTTC.